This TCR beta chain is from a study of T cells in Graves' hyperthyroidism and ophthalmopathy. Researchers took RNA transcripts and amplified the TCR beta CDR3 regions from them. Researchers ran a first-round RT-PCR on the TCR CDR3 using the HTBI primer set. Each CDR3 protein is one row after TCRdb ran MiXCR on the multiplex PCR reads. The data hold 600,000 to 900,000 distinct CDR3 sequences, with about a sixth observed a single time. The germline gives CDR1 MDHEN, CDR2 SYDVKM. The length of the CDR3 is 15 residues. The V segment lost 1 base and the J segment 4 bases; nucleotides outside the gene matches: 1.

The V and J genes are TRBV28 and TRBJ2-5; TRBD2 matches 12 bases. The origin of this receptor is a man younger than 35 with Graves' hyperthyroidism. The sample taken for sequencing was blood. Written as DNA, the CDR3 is TGTGCCAGCAGTTTATCGACTAGCGGGAGAGAGACCCAGTACTTC. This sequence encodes CASSLSTSGRETQYF. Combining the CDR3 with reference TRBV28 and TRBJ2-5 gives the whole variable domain DVKVTQSSRYLVKRTGEKVFLECVQDMDHENMFWYRQDPGLGLRLIYFSYDVKMKEKGDIPEGYSVSREKKERFSLILESASTNQTSMYLCASSLSTSGRETQYFGPGTRLLVL.